This TCR beta chain was documented in a study of control samples from healthy donors and cancer patients (dated by TCRdb to 2018 to 2021). As encoded in the germline V gene, CDR1 is SQVTM while CDR2 is ANQGSEA. V lost 5 bases and J lost 3 bases; the stretch between them is 11 bases long. From cysteine to phenylalanine, the CDR3 is 13 amino acids long. Of the read, only the CDR3 DNA is kept; its 39 bases are in frame from base 1. In regard to this clone: The antigen it recognizes is unknown. The sample holds no much larger clone one base away, and base qualities are not on file.

Library prep was done by the immunoSEQ multiplex PCR assay. TCRdb limited this immuneACCESS table to in-frame rearrangements with V and J called. A share of clones is missing; checked studies link under half to unresolved V genes, and the rest is unexplained. The sample table shows around 76,000 clones, and around 94% are seen once. Of the sample, 6.2% falls within the top ten clones. This clonotype was obtained from a woman aged 40-49 years in good health. The specimen sequenced was blood. The chain is made from TRBV29-1 and TRBJ1-3; a confident D gene designation cannot be given. In nucleotides, the sequence is TGCAGCGTTAGAAGGGAAGGTGGAAACACCATATATTTT. It encodes CSVRREGGNTIYF.